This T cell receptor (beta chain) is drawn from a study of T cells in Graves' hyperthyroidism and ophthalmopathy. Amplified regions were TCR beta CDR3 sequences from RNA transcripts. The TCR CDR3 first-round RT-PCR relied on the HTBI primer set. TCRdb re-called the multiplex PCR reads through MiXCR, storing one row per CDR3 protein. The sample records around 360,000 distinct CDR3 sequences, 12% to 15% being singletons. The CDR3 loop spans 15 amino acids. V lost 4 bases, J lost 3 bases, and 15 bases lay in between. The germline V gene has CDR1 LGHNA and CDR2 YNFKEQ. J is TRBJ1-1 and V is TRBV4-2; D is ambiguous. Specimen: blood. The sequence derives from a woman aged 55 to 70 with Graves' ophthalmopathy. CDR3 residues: CASSRPNRVDTEAFF. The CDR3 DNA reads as TGTGCCAGCAGCCGCCCGAACCGGGTCGACACTGAAGCTTTCTTT.